Shown below are 15 T cell receptor beta chains from a single sample sequenced in a study of beta chain features in type 1 diabetes. Since all of the isolated RNA was reverse transcribed, expressed TCRB transcripts were what got sequenced. The method was immunoSEQ multiplex PCR; TCRdb's version includes in-frame clones alone and lacks a portion of them. The table includes more than 95,000 clones, about 26% detected once. Overall study findings and caveats: In every one of the four CD4+ subsets, TCRB CDR3s were moderately but significantly shorter in Type 1 diabetes patients.

These receptors' antigens are unknown. The sample taken for sequencing was central memory CD4+ T cells from blood. These receptors all come from a woman younger than 35 with type 1 diabetes.

The chain combines TRBV7-2 with TRBJ1-1; D is uncertain. The V gene's germline CDR1 is SGHTA and CDR2 FQGNSA. Trimming left V 4 bases short and J 7 bases short, with 13 bases between. This CDR3 comprises 13 residues. This CDR3 is CASSSVAGLEAFF. DNA of the CDR3: TGTGCCAGCAGCTCCGTTGCGGGTCTTGAAGCTTTCTTT.

This clone was seen a handful of times. The rearrangement joins TRBV11-2 to TRBJ2-3; D ambiguous. The CDR3 consists of 14 residues. From germline, CDR1 is SGHAT and CDR2 FQNNGV. V was trimmed by 1 base and J by 6 bases, leaving 11 bases between them. The CDR3 spells CASSLGGWSDTQYF. The CDR3 bases are TGTGCCAGCAGCTTAGGAGGTTGGTCCGATACGCAGTATTTT.

This clone was counted only a few times. The chain combines TRBV19 with TRBJ2-1, with TRBD2 as a possible D gene (6 bases). There are 15 residues in the CDR3. Germline V gene sequence: CDR1 LNHDA, CDR2 SQIVND (reference sequence). V lost 5 bases and J lost 10, with 21 bases in between. The CDR3 loop reads CASSGYDLRRGEQFF. Here the CDR3 DNA reads TGTGCCAGTAGTGGTTACGACCTTCGGAGGGGCGAGCAGTTCTTC. The full variable domain, in which reference TRBV19 and TRBJ2-1 provide the parts outside the CDR3, is DGGITQSPKYLFRKEGQNVTLSCEQNLNHDAMYWYRQDPGQGLRLIYYSQIVNDFQKGDIAEGYSVSREKKESFPLTVTSAQKNPTAFYLCASSGYDLRRGEQFFGPGTRLTVL.

The chain is built from TRBV13 and TRBJ1-2; the D gene is possibly TRBD1 (6 bases). The length of the CDR3 is 14 residues. The V end was cut by 4 bases, the J end by 2 bases, with 11 bases between. Germline CDR1 reads PRHDT; CDR2 reads FYEKMQ (reference sequence). The CDR3 nucleotides are TGTGCCAGCAGCTCCTCCGGGACAAACTATGGCTACACCTTC. Translation gives CASSSSGTNYGYTF.

This clone was seen a handful of times. The chain links TRBV6-6 to TRBJ2-3; no clear D. Germline V CDR1 and CDR2: MNHNY, SVGAGI (reference sequence). The V gene lost 8 bases and the J gene lost 4 bases, with 13 bases spanning the gap. The CDR3 spans 13 residues. The CDR3 DNA is TGTGCCAGCTCGAGAAATCGTGCAGATACGCAGTATTTT. Translation: CASSRNRADTQYF.

This clone was recorded only once. V usage is TRBV9 and J usage is TRBJ2-5, with 8 bases fitting TRBD1. V was pared by 0 bases and J by 5 bases, with 6 bases of the junction left unmatched. CDR3 size: 15 residues. The V gene's germline CDR1 is SGDLS and CDR2 YYNGEE. CDR3 sequence (DNA): TGTGCCAGCAGCGTAGGGGACTCAGGGGGCGAGACCCAGTACTTC. Protein: CASSVGDSGGETQYF.

V usage is TRBV6-1 and J usage is TRBJ2-3, with D uncertain. This CDR3 contains 10 residues. Trimming removed 3 bases at V and 9 bases at J, with 4 bases between. CDR1 MNHNS and CDR2 SASEGT come from the germline V gene. The CDR3 reads CASSDETQYF. For the CDR3, the DNA is TGTGCCAGCAGTGACGAGACGCAGTATTTT.

This clone showed up just a few times. J is TRBJ2-3 and V is TRBV27; possibly TRBD2 for D (5 bases). The germline CDR1 and CDR2 sequences are MNHEY and SMNVEV (reference sequence). This CDR3 region has 13 residues. Trimming took 5 bases from V and 3 from J, leaving 9 bases between them. The CDR3 spells CASSPLGTDTQYF. In DNA, the CDR3 is TGTGCCAGCAGTCCACTAGGAACAGATACGCAGTATTTT.

The rearrangement links TRBV7-9 to TRBJ2-1, with D maybe TRBD1 (6 bases). V was trimmed by 6 bases and J by 4 bases, leaving 16 bases between them. The germline V gene has CDR1 SEHNR and CDR2 FQNEAQ (reference sequence). The CDR3 sequence is 15 residues long. The DNA of the CDR3 is TGTGCCAGCAGACTATTCGGGACACCATACAATGAGCAGTTCTTC. As protein: CASRLFGTPYNEQFF.

The chain uses TRBV11-2 and TRBJ2-5; 8 bases match TRBD1. CDR1 and CDR2 (germline): SGHAT, FQNNGV. Losses at the gene ends were 2 bases for V and 5 bases for J; bases not matched to a gene: 7. CDR3 size: 15 residues. The chain's CDR3 is CASSLLGQAVETQYF. CDR3 nucleotide sequence: TGTGCCAGCAGCTTACTGGGACAGGCAGTGGAGACCCAGTACTTC. The full variable domain, completed using reference TRBV11-2 and TRBJ2-5, is EAGVAQSPRYKIIEKRQSVAFWCNPISGHATLYWYQQILGQGPKLLIQFQNNGVVDDSQLPKDRFSAERLKGVDSTLKIQPAKLEDSAVYLCASSLLGQAVETQYFGPGTRLLVL.

The chain recombines TRBV5-4 with TRBJ2-3; 9 nucleotides match TRBD2. Per germline, CDR1 SGHNT and CDR2 YYREEE (reference sequence). This CDR3 has 15 amino acids. The V segment lost 3 bases and the J segment 0 bases; nucleotides outside the gene matches: 2. The CDR3 protein is CASSSGTSSTDTQYF. In DNA form, the CDR3 reads TGTGCCAGCAGCTCCGGGACTAGCAGCACAGATACGCAGTATTTT.

This chain links TRBV5-1 with TRBJ2-2; 12 nucleotides line up with TRBD1. The CDR3 loop spans 15 amino acids. The germline CDR1 and CDR2 sequences are SGHRS and YFSETQ. V trimming: 2 bases; J trimming: 7 bases; junction bases outside the gene matches: 3. CDR3 sequence reads: CASSFGTGGLGELFF. DNA of the CDR3: TGCGCCAGCAGCTTTGGGACAGGGGGCCTCGGGGAGCTGTTTTTT.

Only a few counts were recorded for this clone. The genes are TRBV6-5 and TRBJ2-5; 8 bases are a match to TRBD1. CDR3 length equals 16 residues. CDR1 is MNHEY and CDR2 is SVGAGI in the germline V gene. The V and J ends lost 2 bases and 7 bases, in that order; junction bases with no gene match: 12. The CDR3 is CASSYTTGEVRGTQYF. The CDR3 nucleotides read TGTGCCAGCAGTTACACGACAGGGGAGGTTCGGGGGACCCAGTACTTC.

This clone occurred once. The gene calls are TRBV11-2 and TRBJ2-3; D ambiguous. The CDR3 is 15 amino acids. The germline V gene has CDR1 SGHAT and CDR2 FQNNGV. Trimming took off 2 bases at V and 5 bases at J, with 14 bases between the two ends. CDR3 DNA: TGTGCCAGCAGCTTACTGGGCAGAGATATAGATACGCAGTATTTT. It codes for CASSLLGRDIDTQYF.

The chain carries TRBV18 and TRBJ1-3; D gene ambiguous. The CDR3 spans 13 residues. CDR1 is KGHSH and CDR2 is LQKENI in the germline V gene. The V end lost 3 bases, the J end lost 4 bases, and 7 bases lay between the germline ends. As DNA, the CDR3 is TGTGCCAGCTCACCCGTAGAAGGAAACACCATATATTTT. Its translation is CASSPVEGNTIYF. The variable domain in full, completed from reference TRBV18 and TRBJ1-3, reads NAGVMQNPRHLVRRRGQEARLRCSPMKGHSHVYWYRQLPEEGLKFMVYLQKENIIDESGMPKERFSAEFPKEGPSILRIQQVVRGDSAAYFCASSPVEGNTIYFGEGSWLTVV.